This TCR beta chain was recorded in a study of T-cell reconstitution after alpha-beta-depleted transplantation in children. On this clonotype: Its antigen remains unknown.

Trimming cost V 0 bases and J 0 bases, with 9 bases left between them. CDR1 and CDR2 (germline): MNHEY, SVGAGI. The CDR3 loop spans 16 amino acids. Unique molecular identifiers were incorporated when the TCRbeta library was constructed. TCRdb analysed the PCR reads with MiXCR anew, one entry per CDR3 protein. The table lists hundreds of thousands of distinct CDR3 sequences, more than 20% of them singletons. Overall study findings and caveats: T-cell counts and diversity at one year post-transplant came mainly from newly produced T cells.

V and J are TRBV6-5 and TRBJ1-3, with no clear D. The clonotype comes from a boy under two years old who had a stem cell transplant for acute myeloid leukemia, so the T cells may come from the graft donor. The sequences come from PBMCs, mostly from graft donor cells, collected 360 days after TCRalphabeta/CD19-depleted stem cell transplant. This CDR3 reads CASSYSKWISGNTIYF. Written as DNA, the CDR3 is TGTGCCAGCAGTTACTCGAAGTGGATCTCTGGAAACACCATATATTTT.